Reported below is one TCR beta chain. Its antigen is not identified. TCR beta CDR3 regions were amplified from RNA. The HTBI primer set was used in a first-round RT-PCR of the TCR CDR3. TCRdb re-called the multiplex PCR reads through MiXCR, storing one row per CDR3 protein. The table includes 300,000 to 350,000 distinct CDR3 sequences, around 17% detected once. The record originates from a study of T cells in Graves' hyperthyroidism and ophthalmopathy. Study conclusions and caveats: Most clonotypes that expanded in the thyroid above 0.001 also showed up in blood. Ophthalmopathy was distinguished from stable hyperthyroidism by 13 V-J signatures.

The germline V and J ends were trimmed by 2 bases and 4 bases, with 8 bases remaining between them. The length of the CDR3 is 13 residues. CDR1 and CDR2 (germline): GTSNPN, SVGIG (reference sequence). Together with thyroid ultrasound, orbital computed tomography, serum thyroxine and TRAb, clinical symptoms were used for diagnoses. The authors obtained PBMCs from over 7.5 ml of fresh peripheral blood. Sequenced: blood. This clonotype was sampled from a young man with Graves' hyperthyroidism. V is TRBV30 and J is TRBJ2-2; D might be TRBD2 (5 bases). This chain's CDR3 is CAWSSGSTGELFF. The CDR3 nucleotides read TGTGCCTGGAGTAGCGGCTCCACCGGGGAGCTGTTTTTT.